The TCR beta chain under discussion was sequenced for a study of OX40 agonist ivuxolimab in advanced cancers. Study-wide context: Patients were given ivuxolimab, an antibody that agonizes OX40 (CD134). Administration of intravenous ivuxolimab to patients occurred every 2 weeks at 0.01 to 10 mg/kg. Partial responses were seen in three patients, one with hepatocellular carcinoma and two with cutaneous melanoma.

Assay used: immunoSEQ multiplex PCR; TCRdb lists only in-frame clones, some missing. The table has about 75,000 clones, around nine tenths seen once. The CDR3 has 16 residues. Looked up from germline, CDR1 is SGHNT and CDR2 is YYREEE (reference sequence). Trimming removed 6 bases from V and 5 bases from J; junction bases left unmatched: 12. Sequencing used CD4+ or CD8+ T cells sorted from blood, obtained in a trial of the OX40 agonist ivuxolimab. V gene TRBV5-4 combines with J gene TRBJ2-3; 10 nucleotides align to TRBD2. The sequence was collected from an adult with an advanced solid tumor such as melanoma, head and neck, liver or kidney cancer. CDR3 in DNA: TGTGCCAGCAACCGGGCTAGCGGGAGCACAGTAGATACGCAGTATTTT. Protein sequence: CASNRASGSTVDTQYF.